This entry features one T cell receptor beta chain sequence. The antigen remains unidentified. CDR1 and CDR2 from the germline V gene are SGHRS and YFSETQ. This CDR3 comprises 15 residues. Between the trimmed V and J ends, which lost 2 bases and 3 bases, there was a span of 11 bases. The sample originates from a study of identical twins. Overall study results and limits: The models systematically underestimated how much out-of-frame TCR alpha was shared in monozygotic twins. High-abundance cord blood beta clonotypes had fewer insertions; memory repertoires showed none. Instead of following the same donors, the conclusions were based on cross-sectional statistical analysis.

TCRdb fed the 5' RACE reads into MiXCR, producing one record per CDR3 protein. The sample has some 500,000 distinct CDR3 sequences; approximately 10% are singletons. These same records also appear under a second study, on yellow fever vaccine responses in identical twins.

The sample taken for sequencing was PBMCs. This chain joins TRBV5-1 and TRBJ2-2, with D possibly TRBD2 on 5 matching bases. The TCR originated in a woman between 18 and 29 years old in good health. Here the CDR3 reads CASSFSWEYTGELFF. CDR3 DNA sequence: TGCGCCAGCAGCTTTTCTTGGGAGTACACCGGGGAGCTGTTTTTT.